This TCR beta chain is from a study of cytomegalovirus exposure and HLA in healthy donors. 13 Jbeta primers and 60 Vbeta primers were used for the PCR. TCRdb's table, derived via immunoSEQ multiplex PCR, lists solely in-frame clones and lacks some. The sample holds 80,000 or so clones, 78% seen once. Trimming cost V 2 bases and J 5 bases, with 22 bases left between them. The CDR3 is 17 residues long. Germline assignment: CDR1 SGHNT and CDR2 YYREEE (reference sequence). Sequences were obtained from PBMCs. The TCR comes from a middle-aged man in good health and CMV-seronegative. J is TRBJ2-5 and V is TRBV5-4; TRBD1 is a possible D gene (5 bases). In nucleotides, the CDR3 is TGTGCCAGCAGCTTAAGTCCCCCCGGGCAGGGCAGCGAGACCCAGTACTTC. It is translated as CASSLSPPGQGSETQYF.